These 11 T cell receptor beta chains originate from one sample sequenced in a study of T cell clonality in common variable immunodeficiency. The study, taken as a whole, reports: In common variable immunodeficiency, TCR beta chains reportedly carried fewer deletions and N-nucleotide insertions.

Assay: immunoSEQ multiplex PCR; the TCRdb copy retains only in-frame clones and omits some. This repertoire holds approximately 30,000 clones, and none appear only once. No antigen has been assigned to these receptors. Sequencing was carried out using peripheral blood mononuclear cells. The receptors come from a human donor with common variable immunodeficiency.

This clone has more than one count but fewer than ten. The read gets to within 3 residues of the CDR3 end, and the germline J gene fills in the rest. The chain has TRBV19 and TRBJ2-3; 8 bases agree with TRBD1. J lost 1 base, V lost 5 bases, and 11 bases had no gene match. The germline gives CDR1 LNHDA, CDR2 SQIVND (reference sequence). This CDR3 is built from 17 residues. CDR3: CASSPFLTGAGTDTQYF. CDR3 bases read: TGTGCCAGTAGTCCTTTCCTGACAGGGGCGGGCACAGATACG. Together with reference TRBV19 and TRBJ2-3, the CDR3 gives the full variable domain: DGGITQSPKYLFRKEGQNVTLSCEQNLNHDAMYWYRQDPGQGLRLIYYSQIVNDFQKGDIAEGYSVSREKKESFPLTVTSAQKNPTAFYLCASSPFLTGAGTDTQYFGPGTRLTVL.

Comments on this clone: The CDR3 is cut off 3 residues early in the read; its end comes from the germline J gene. V is TRBV30 and J is TRBJ2-7; the match to TRBD1 covers 11 bases. Germline assignment: CDR1 GTSNPN and CDR2 SVGIG (reference sequence). This CDR3 is 13 amino acids long. V was pared by 0 bases and J by 6 bases, with 1 base of the junction left unmatched. The CDR3 DNA, read in part, is TGTGCCTGGAGTGTGGGACAGGGGGGCGAG. As protein: CAWSVGQGGE. The whole CDR3 sequence is CAWSVGQGGEQYF.

Regarding this clone: Read coverage stops 3 residues before the CDR3 terminus; the germline J gene supplies the remainder. This rearrangement joins TRBV2 to TRBJ1-1; 7 nucleotides align to TRBD1. V was pared by 8 bases and J by 1 base, with 4 bases of the junction left unmatched. Germline CDR1 is SNHLY and CDR2 is FYNNEI. CDR3 size: 13 residues. The CDR3 bases that were read are TGTGCCAGCGAACGACAGGGGAACACTGAA. It encodes CASERQGNTE. The whole CDR3 protein reads CASERQGNTEAFF.

The table lists this clone with a few counts. The sequence runs out 3 residues before the end of the CDR3; the remainder is reconstructed from the germline J gene. The genes are TRBV7-2 and TRBJ2-5; 8 bases map to TRBD1. The V and J ends lost 1 base and 2 bases, in that order; junction bases with no gene match: 3. The CDR3 contains 15 residues. The germline V gene has CDR1 SGHTA and CDR2 FQGNSA. Incomplete CDR3 DNA: TGTGCCAGCAGCTTAGGACAGGGGATACAAGAGACC. This encodes CASSLGQGIQET. The full CDR3 protein is CASSLGQGIQETQYF.

This clone came up many times. Coverage ceases 3 residues before the CDR3 finishes, and the germline J gene fills in the end. The V gene is TRBV18, the J gene TRBJ1-5; D unresolved. CDR1 KGHSH and CDR2 LQKENI come from the germline V gene. The CDR3 is made up of 13 amino acids. The germline V and J ends were trimmed by 3 bases and 5 bases, with 8 bases remaining between them. The covered CDR3 bases are TGTGCCAGCTCACCTCAACTTTATCAGCCC. Encoded protein: CASSPQLYQP. The whole CDR3 protein is CASSPQLYQPQHF.

A few counts support this clone. Here the CDR3 reads CASSFRQGVYNEQFF. The covered CDR3 bases are TGTGCCAGCAGCTTTCGACAGGGGGTCTACAATGAG. V is TRBV7-2 and J is TRBJ2-1, with 9 nucleotides matching TRBD1. The read terminates 3 residues before the CDR3 end, so the remaining end is supplied by the germline J gene. CDR1 and CDR2 from the germline V gene are SGHTA and FQGNSA. Trimming removed 3 bases from V and 3 bases from J; junction bases left unmatched: 3. The length of the CDR3 is 15 residues. The entire variable domain, with the rest obtained from reference TRBV7-2 and TRBJ2-1, is as follows: GAGVSQSPSNKVTEKGKDVELRCDPISGHTALYWYRQSLGQGLEFLIYFQGNSAPDKSGLPSDRFSAERTGGSVSTLTIQRTQQEDSAVYLCASSFRQGVYNEQFFGPGTRLTVL.

This clone occurred a few times. With the read ending 3 residues before the CDR3 end, the germline J gene is used to fill in that end. This chain joins TRBV5-1 and TRBJ2-7, with TRBD1 matching over 7 bases. After removal of 3 bases from V and 2 bases from J, the junction contained 2 bases not matched to a gene. The CDR3 contains 13 residues. The germline gives CDR1 SGHRS, CDR2 YFSETQ. The CDR3 loop is CASSYDRAYEQYF. CDR3 DNA, as far as it was read: TGCGCCAGCAGCTACGACAGGGCCTACGAG.

This clone was detected ten times or more. The read is 3 residues too short to cover the CDR3 end, so that end is filled in from the germline J gene. The V call is TRBV2, the J call TRBJ2-6; 7 nucleotides agree with TRBD1. Germline CDR1 is SNHLY and CDR2 is FYNNEI. The junction had 5 bases not matched to a gene; V was cut back by 9 bases and J by 0 bases. CDR3 length equals 15 residues. The part of the CDR3 DNA that was read is TGTGCCAGACGGACAGGACGCTCTGGGGCCAACGTC. Translated, it gives CARRTGRSGANV. The CDR3 as a whole reads CARRTGRSGANVLTF.

With regard to this clone: The sequenced fragment ends 3 residues before the CDR3 boundary, so the rest is inferred from the germline J gene. The chain recombines TRBV6-1 with TRBJ2-7; D unclear. V was pared by 3 bases and J by 5 bases, with 8 bases between. The CDR3 consists of 12 residues. Germline V gene sequence: CDR1 MNHNS, CDR2 SASEGT. The CDR3 protein is CASSELKDEQYF. The CDR3 bases that were read are TGTGCCAGCAGTGAGCTTAAGGACGAG.

The sample holds many counts of this clone. The read terminates 3 residues before the CDR3 end, so the remaining end is supplied by the germline J gene. This chain uses TRBV6-2 or TRBV6-3 with TRBJ2-2; 7 bases fit TRBD2. The CDR3 is 13 amino acids. V lost 8 bases to trimming and J lost 6 bases; unmatched junction nucleotides: 6. Germline V lookup: CDR1 MNHEY, CDR2 SVGEGT. CDR3 bases read: TGTGCCAGCTCCAGCGGGGTCCCCGGGGAG. This gives the protein CASSSGVPGE. The CDR3 as a whole reads CASSSGVPGELFF.

This clone was seen only a few times. Partial CDR3 DNA: TGCGCCAGCAGCTTATTAACGTCGACAGGGAACACTGAA. This sequence encodes CASSLLTSTGNTE. From start to end, the CDR3 is CASSLLTSTGNTEAFF. The V and J genes are TRBV5-1 and TRBJ1-1, with D possibly matching TRBD1 (6 bases). The read ends 3 residues shy of where the CDR3 ends; the end is completed using the germline J gene. The ends were cut back, 2 bases at V and 1 base at J, with 15 bases in the middle. Germline assignment: CDR1 SGHRS and CDR2 YFSETQ. The CDR3 sequence is 16 residues long.